This T cell receptor (beta chain) was obtained from a study of T-cell memory formation after mild COVID-19. The sample holds a few counts of this clonotype. Antigen: not known. MiXCR was run by TCRdb on the 5' RACE reads, yielding one entry per CDR3 protein. The table lists around 250,000 distinct CDR3 sequences, around 15% of them singletons. The study's findings and limits: Clones that contracted from day 15 to 85 had balanced CD4/CD8; later expanders were CD4+ biased. CD8+ contracting clones occupied EMRA, while CD4+ ones occupied mainly CM and EM. Pre-infection memory showed some responding clones, and this suggested that cross-reactive memory joined.

CDR3 length: 12 residues. The germline V gene encodes CDR1 MDHEN and CDR2 SYDVKM. V lost 7 bases and J lost 0, with 7 bases in between. This TCR was sampled from a young man who had mild COVID-19 (a few samples of this study predate the infection). Cell type and time point are not known. This chain joins TRBV28 and TRBJ2-7; possible D gene TRBD2, 6 bases. The source material was PBMCs or a T cell subset sorted from them (not recorded which). The CDR3 reads CASKEGSYEQYF. CDR3 in DNA: TGTGCCAGCAAGGAGGGCTCCTACGAGCAGTACTTC.